The 11 T cell receptor beta chains below all came from one sample that was sequenced in a study of beta chain features in type 1 diabetes. As every portion of the isolated RNA was reverse transcribed, the sequencing read expressed TCRB transcripts. Libraries were prepared by immunoSEQ multiplex PCR; TCRdb keeps only in-frame clonotypes and omits some of them. The sample records 310,000 or so clones, approximately 8.2% being singletons. Specimen: central memory CD4+ T cells from blood. These receptors all come from a young woman in good health.

This clone came up a few times. The chain couples TRBV6-5 to TRBJ1-5; TRBD1 aligns across 7 bases. Germline lookup yields CDR1 MNHEY and CDR2 SVGAGI. The CDR3 runs to 15 residues. V shed 6 bases and J 4 bases; nucleotides not matched to a gene: 9. CDR3 bases: TGTGCCAGCAGGGAACCTACAGGGGTAAATCAGCCCCAGCATTTT. Residues: CASREPTGVNQPQHF.

This clone has more than one count but fewer than ten. The rearrangement uses TRBV7-9 and TRBJ2-2, with 8 bases matching TRBD1. Looked up from germline, CDR1 is SEHNR and CDR2 is FQNEAQ (reference sequence). V gave up 4 bases and J gave up 5 bases; unmatched junction bases: 6. The CDR3 loop spans 15 amino acids. CDR3 nucleotide sequence: TGTGCCAGCAGCTCGACAGGGGCAGGAACCGGGGAGCTGTTTTTT. This sequence encodes CASSSTGAGTGELFF.

In its sample, this clone was seen many times. The gene calls are TRBV2 and TRBJ2-7; no firm D call. The CDR3 length is 13 residues. The V end was cut by 4 bases, the J end by 2 bases, with 9 bases between. Germline V gene data show CDR1 as SNHLY and CDR2 as FYNNEI. The CDR3 loop is CASSAGKPYEQYF. DNA for the CDR3: TGTGCCAGCAGTGCGGGCAAACCCTACGAGCAGTACTTC.

J is TRBJ1-2 and V is TRBV9; tentative D call: TRBD1 (6 bases). With 3 bases removed from V and 0 bases from J, the gap between germline ends came to 18 bases. In germline, CDR1 is SGDLS, CDR2 YYNGEE. The CDR3 sequence is 17 residues long. The CDR3 sequence is CASSAPRTEPTNYGYTF. CDR3 in DNA: TGTGCCAGCAGCGCCCCAAGGACAGAGCCGACTAACTATGGCTACACCTTC. Supplemented by reference TRBV9 and TRBJ1-2, the full variable domain reads DSGVTQTPKHLITATGQRVTLRCSPRSGDLSVYWYQQSLDQGLQFLIQYYNGEERAKGNILERFSAQQFPDLHSELNLSSLELGDSALYFCASSAPRTEPTNYGYTFGSGTRLTVV.

The chain has TRBV27 and TRBJ1-5; D is uncertain. Germline CDR1 MNHEY, CDR2 SMNVEV (reference sequence). V was pared by 8 bases and J by 7 bases, with 12 bases between. The CDR3 consists of 12 residues. CDR3 loop: CASSNSGQPQHF. The DNA for the CDR3 is TGTGCCAGCTCCAACAGTGGCCAGCCCCAGCATTTT.

This clone was recorded at least ten times. The chain has TRBV9 and TRBJ2-3; D is ambiguous. CDR1 is SGDLS and CDR2 is YYNGEE in the germline V gene. The CDR3 runs to 13 residues. With 0 bases removed from V and 2 bases from J, the gap between germline ends came to 4 bases. The CDR3 loop is CASSVAHTDTQYF. CDR3 sequence (DNA): TGTGCCAGCAGCGTAGCTCACACAGATACGCAGTATTTT. The whole variable domain, remainder taken from reference TRBV9 and TRBJ2-3, is DSGVTQTPKHLITATGQRVTLRCSPRSGDLSVYWYQQSLDQGLQFLIQYYNGEERAKGNILERFSAQQFPDLHSELNLSSLELGDSALYFCASSVAHTDTQYFGPGTRLTVL.

The gene calls are TRBV15 and TRBJ2-3; 8 bases agree with TRBD2. The germline gives CDR1 LNHNV, CDR2 YYDKDF (reference sequence). This CDR3 spans 18 amino acids. V lost 6 bases, J lost 6 bases, and 20 bases stayed unmatched. DNA of the CDR3: TGTGCCACCAGTAAAGGGCTGGAACTAGCGGTTCTTCGGGATACGCAGTATTTT. Amino acid sequence: CATSKGLELAVLRDTQYF.

This clone showed up just a few times. The chain recombines TRBV6-6 with TRBJ2-7; D gene unclear. The V and J ends lost 0 bases and 5 bases respectively, with 14 bases between them. Per the germline V gene, CDR1 is MNHNY and CDR2 is SVGAGI (reference sequence). This CDR3 contains 15 residues. CDR3 DNA sequence: TGTGCCAGCAGTTACTCGATGCCGGGTCGGCACGAGCAGTACTTC. It codes for CASSYSMPGRHEQYF.

The chain is built from TRBV4-3 and TRBJ1-2; tentatively, D is TRBD1 (6 bases). This CDR3 is 13 amino acids long. Germline CDR1 LGHNA, CDR2 YSLEER. Between the trimmed V and J ends, which lost 1 base and 5 bases, there was a span of 8 bases. The CDR3 reads CASSQGTEYGYTF. The CDR3 bases are TGCGCCAGCAGCCAAGGGACAGAATATGGCTACACCTTC.

A few counts support this clone. The chain has TRBV20-1 and TRBJ2-1, with no clear D. The CDR3 has 10 amino acids. From germline, CDR1 is DFQATT and CDR2 SNEGSKA (reference sequence). Trimming stripped 3 bases from V and 8 bases from J, with 5 bases between. The chain's CDR3 is CSASYDEQFF. CDR3 bases: TGCAGTGCTAGCTATGATGAGCAGTTCTTC.

This clone was seen a few times. The chain recombines TRBV18 with TRBJ2-6, with D unclear. Germline CDR1 is KGHSH and CDR2 is LQKENI. This CDR3 contains 19 residues. Trimming removed 3 bases at V and 1 base at J, with 19 bases between. The CDR3 nucleotides are TGTGCCAGCTCACCGTACGGACCCACCATGCAATCTGGGGCCAACGTCCTGACTTTC. This translates into CASSPYGPTMQSGANVLTF. Full variable domain (missing parts from reference TRBV18 and TRBJ2-6): NAGVMQNPRHLVRRRGQEARLRCSPMKGHSHVYWYRQLPEEGLKFMVYLQKENIIDESGMPKERFSAEFPKEGPSILRIQQVVRGDSAAYFCASSPYGPTMQSGANVLTFGAGSRLTVL.